This T cell receptor beta chain was captured by sequencing in a study of regulatory T cells in long-lasting Graves disease. Arm-PCR of CDR3 regions with iRepertoire HTBI primers generated TCR beta libraries. A single record per CDR3 protein comes from TCRdb applying MiXCR to the multiplex PCR reads. The table has 400,000 or so distinct CDR3 sequences, around a quarter seen once; the top ten hold about 26%. Sample time point: persistent/refractory GD, antithyroid drugs over 5 years with positive TRAb. PBMC-extracted RNA yielded the TCR library. The CDR3 is made up of 11 amino acids. V lost 7 bases, J lost 7 bases, and 8 bases lay in between. Per germline, CDR1 MDHEN and CDR2 SYDVKM.

The specimen comprised peripheral blood mononuclear cells (PBMCs), sampled when the disease was refractory, from a patient treated with antithyroid drugs. The TCR comes from a female donor with Graves disease. The chain links TRBV28 to TRBJ2-1; D not certain. CDR3 protein: CASTPGNEQFF. CDR3 in DNA: TGTGCCAGCACCCCTGGGAATGAGCAGTTCTTC.